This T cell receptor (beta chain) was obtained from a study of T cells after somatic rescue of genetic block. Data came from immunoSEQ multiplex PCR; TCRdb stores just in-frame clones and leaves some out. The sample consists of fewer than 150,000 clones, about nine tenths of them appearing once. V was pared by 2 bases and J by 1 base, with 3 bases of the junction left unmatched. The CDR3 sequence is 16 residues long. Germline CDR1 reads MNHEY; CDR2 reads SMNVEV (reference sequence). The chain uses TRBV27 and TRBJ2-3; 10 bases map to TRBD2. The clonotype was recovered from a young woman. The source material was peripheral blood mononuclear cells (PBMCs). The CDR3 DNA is TGTGCCAGCAGTTTAAGTCTAGCGGGAGGCACAGATACGCAGTATTTT. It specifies CASSLSLAGGTDTQYF.